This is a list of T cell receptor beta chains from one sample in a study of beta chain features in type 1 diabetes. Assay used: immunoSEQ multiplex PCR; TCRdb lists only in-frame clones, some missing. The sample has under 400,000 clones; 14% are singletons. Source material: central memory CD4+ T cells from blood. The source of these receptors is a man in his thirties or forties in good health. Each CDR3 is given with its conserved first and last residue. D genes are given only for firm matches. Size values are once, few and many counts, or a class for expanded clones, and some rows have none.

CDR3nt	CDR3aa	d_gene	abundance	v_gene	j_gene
TGTGCCAGCAGCCGCGGACAGCTTAATGAAAAACTGTTTTTT	CASSRGQLNEKLFF	.	.	TRBV5-8	TRBJ1-4
TGCAGCGCCAACGCAGGTAGCAATCAGCCCCAGCATTTT	CSANAGSNQPQHF	.	few	TRBV29-1	TRBJ1-5
TGTGCCAGTAGCCGCTCCCCACAGCAGAACACTGAAGCTTTCTTT	CASSRSPQQNTEAFF	.	few	TRBV19	TRBJ1-1
TGTGCCAGCAAAGGGTACGGAGCGGGTATATCAGATACGCAGTATTTT	CASKGYGAGISDTQYF	.	.	TRBV7-2	TRBJ2-3
TGTGCCAGCAGCTTAGAATGGGGGGGTAAAGCTTTCTTT	CASSLEWGGKAFF	.	few	TRBV11-2	TRBJ1-1
TGCGCCAGCAGCCCACAGGGATACGGGGGCTACACCTTC	CASSPQGYGGYTF	.	.	TRBV5-1	TRBJ1-2
TGTGCCAGCAGCCAGACCGCTATCAATCAGCCCCAGCATTTT	CASSQTAINQPQHF	.	.	TRBV7-9	TRBJ1-5
TGTGCCAGCAGCCTACTAGCAAGTTTAAATGAGCAGTTCTTC	CASSLLASLNEQFF	.	few	TRBV7-9	TRBJ2-1
TGTGCCAGCAGTTACAGGGACAAGAACTATGGCTACACCTTC	CASSYRDKNYGYTF	.	few	TRBV6-6	TRBJ1-2
TGTGCCAGCAGCTTAGTTAATGAGCAGTTCTTC	CASSLVNEQFF	.	many	TRBV11-2	TRBJ2-1
TGTGCCAGCAGCTTAACTGGGGGCCAAGAGACCCAGTACTTC	CASSLTGGQETQYF	.	few	TRBV7-7	TRBJ2-5
TGTGCCAGCAGCCTATGGACAGGGGGCGACACTGAAGCTTTCTTT	CASSLWTGGDTEAFF	TRBD1	.	TRBV14	TRBJ1-1
TGTGCCAGTAGAAAGGGGACAGCTGGGGCCAACGTCCTGACTTTC	CASRKGTAGANVLTF	TRBD1	.	TRBV19	TRBJ2-6
TGTGCCAGCAGCTTAGCGGGAAGCGGGGGGCCCTACAATGAGCAGTTCTTC	CASSLAGSGGPYNEQFF	TRBD2	few	TRBV7-2	TRBJ2-1
TGCAGCGTTGGACAGGGGGCGTTTAAAGCTTTCTTT	CSVGQGAFKAFF	TRBD1	.	TRBV29-1	TRBJ1-1
TGTGCCAGCACAGGGGAGGTTCTCTCTGGGGCCAACGTCCTGACTTTC	CASTGEVLSGANVLTF	.	.	TRBV2	TRBJ2-6
TGTGCCAGCAGCTTAGAGGTCAAAAACATTCAGTACTTC	CASSLEVKNIQYF	.	.	TRBV7-2	TRBJ2-4
TGTGCCAGCAGCCTTAGGAACACTGAAGCTTTCTTT	CASSLRNTEAFF	.	.	TRBV9	TRBJ1-1
TGCGCCAGCAGCCAACCCGGGACGGAGCAGTTCTTC	CASSQPGTEQFF	.	many	TRBV4-3	TRBJ2-1
TGCGCCAGCAGCTTGGCCGCCAGGAGCACCGGGGAGCTGTTTTTT	CASSLAARSTGELFF	.	few	TRBV5-1	TRBJ2-2
TGTGCCAGCAGCTCACGACAAAGAACTAGCGCGAGCTCCTACAATGAGCAGTTCTTC	CASSSRQRTSASSYNEQFF	TRBD2	few	TRBV7-2	TRBJ2-1
TGTGCCAGCAGTTTATCAGGGGGGAACTATGGCTACACCTTC	CASSLSGGNYGYTF	.	.	TRBV27	TRBJ1-2
TGTGCCAGCAGCAACGGACTGAACTACGAGCAGTACTTC	CASSNGLNYEQYF	.	.	TRBV5-4	TRBJ2-7
TGTGCTAGTGCCCCAGTCCCCCCTGGGGAAGCTTTCTTT	CASAPVPPGEAFF	.	few	TRBV12-5	TRBJ1-1
TGTGCCAGCAGCAGGACTAGGAGCACAGATACGCAGTATTTT	CASSRTRSTDTQYF	TRBD2	many	TRBV7-9	TRBJ2-3
TGTGCCAGCAGCTTAGATAACAGGGGCTATGGCTACACCTTC	CASSLDNRGYGYTF	TRBD1	.	TRBV7-8	TRBJ1-2
TGTGCCAGCAGCCGGCAGGGTATGACCCAGTACTTC	CASSRQGMTQYF	.	.	TRBV5-4	TRBJ2-5
TGTGCCAGCAGTAAAGGGGTTCAGCCCCAGCATTTT	CASSKGVQPQHF	.	.	TRBV2	TRBJ1-5
TGTGCCAGCAGCTTGGGGTTTTTCAACACAGATACGCAGTATTTT	CASSLGFFNTDTQYF	.	.	TRBV5-4	TRBJ2-3
TGTGCCAGCAGCCAAGTAAGACTAGCGGGAGGTGAGCAGTTCTTC	CASSQVRLAGGEQFF	TRBD2	many	TRBV14	TRBJ2-1
TGTGCCAGCAGCTTATCCCCGGGGGCGAACACCGGGGAGCTGTTTTTT	CASSLSPGANTGELFF	.	.	TRBV11-2	TRBJ2-2
TGCAGCGTAACTCCAGGGGCGGCGAACACCGGGGAGCTGTTTTTT	CSVTPGAANTGELFF	.	.	TRBV29-1	TRBJ2-2
TGTGCCAGCAGCTCCACCCCTGGGGCCAACGTCCTGACTTTC	CASSSTPGANVLTF	.	many	TRBV7-2	TRBJ2-6
TGTGCCATCAGTGACTCGACTAGCGGGAGTGAGCAGTTCTTC	CAISDSTSGSEQFF	TRBD2	.	TRBV10-3	TRBJ2-1
TGTGCCAGCAGTTTCAGGACCAACTATGGCTACACCTTC	CASSFRTNYGYTF	.	.	TRBV27	TRBJ1-2
TGTGCCAGCAGTCAGGACAGGGGGCTTTACGAGCAGTACTTC	CASSQDRGLYEQYF	TRBD1	.	TRBV2	TRBJ2-7
TGTGCCAGCAGTCGAGGGGGAGCGCGTAATGAAAAACTGTTTTTT	CASSRGGARNEKLFF	.	.	TRBV25-1	TRBJ1-4
TGTGCCAGTATGAAACAGGGCAGGTACACAGATACGCAGTATTTT	CASMKQGRYTDTQYF	.	.	TRBV19	TRBJ2-3
TGTGCCAGCAGCTTGTATAGCAATCAGCCCCAGCATTTT	CASSLYSNQPQHF	.	few	TRBV5-5	TRBJ1-5
TGTGCCAGTGGGACCCCCTACGAGCAGTACTTC	CASGTPYEQYF	.	few	TRBV25-1	TRBJ2-7
TGCGCCAGCAGCCACGACTACAGGGCGGGGAAGGAAAAACTGTTTTTT	CASSHDYRAGKEKLFF	.	.	TRBV4-3	TRBJ1-4
TGTGCCAGTACTTTAGCGGGAGGAGTTGTTGAGCAGTTCTTC	CASTLAGGVVEQFF	TRBD2	many	TRBV19	TRBJ2-1
TGCGCCAGCAGCTCAGGAGAGACCCAGTACTTC	CASSSGETQYF	.	few	TRBV5-1	TRBJ2-5
TGTGCCAGTAGTATTTTTACGGGGAGCACAGATACGCAGTATTTT	CASSIFTGSTDTQYF	.	.	TRBV19	TRBJ2-3
TGTGCCAGCAGCGTAGAAGAAGGGTCACGAGGCTACACCTTC	CASSVEEGSRGYTF	.	few	TRBV9	TRBJ1-2
TGTGCCAGCAGCAGGGGGGGACTGGCGCAGTATTTT	CASSRGGLAQYF	.	few	TRBV4-2	TRBJ2-3
TGTGCCAGCAGCCCCTCCGGGACTAAAGCAGATACGCAGTATTTT	CASSPSGTKADTQYF	TRBD2	few	TRBV9	TRBJ2-3
TGCGCCAGCAGCCAGGGAGGTGGCACCGGGGAGCTGTTTTTT	CASSQGGGTGELFF	.	.	TRBV5-1	TRBJ2-2
TGTGCCATCAGTGGATCGACAGGAGTAGTATACGGCTACACCTTC	CAISGSTGVVYGYTF	.	.	TRBV10-3	TRBJ1-2
TGTGCCGTAGGATACAATGAGCAGTTCTTC	CAVGYNEQFF	.	.	TRBV7-2	TRBJ2-1
TGTGCCAGCAGTCTTACCGGGACCGACTACGAGCAGTACTTC	CASSLTGTDYEQYF	.	.	TRBV7-8	TRBJ2-7
TGTGCCAGCAGCCCCCAGAATAATCAGCCCCAGCATTTT	CASSPQNNQPQHF	.	.	TRBV7-3	TRBJ1-5
TGTGCCAGCAGCCTCTTTGCGGGGGCCAACACTGAAGCTTTCTTT	CASSLFAGANTEAFF	.	.	TRBV7-2	TRBJ1-1
TGTGCCAGCAGCTCGATTTTAGGCTCGTACTTC	CASSSILGSYF	.	many	TRBV7-9	TRBJ2-7
TGCGCCAGCAGCCAAGCAAGGGACAGCTCCTACAATGAGCAGTTCTTC	CASSQARDSSYNEQFF	TRBD1	few	TRBV4-3	TRBJ2-1
TGTGCCAGCAGCAGGGGACAGGGATCCTTCTATGGCTACACCTTC	CASSRGQGSFYGYTF	TRBD1	.	TRBV7-8	TRBJ1-2
TGTGCCAGCAGTTTACGGGAAGGCTACGAGCAGTACTTC	CASSLREGYEQYF	.	.	TRBV27	TRBJ2-7